One and the same sample provided the 12 T cell receptor beta chains below, sequenced in a study of tumor and adjacent non-tumor tissue in lung cancer. TCRbeta libraries were built with three rounds of nested PCR, modified from ARM-PCR. One entry per CDR3 protein results from TCRdb running MiXCR on the multiplex PCR reads. The sample consists of just over 200,000 distinct CDR3 sequences, approximately 74% of them appearing once. No cell sorting was done before RNA was extracted from the tissue. The sample comprised lung tumor tissue. These receptors originate from a man in his sixties with non-small cell lung cancer.

This clonotype turned up a few times. The chain uses TRBV7-8 and TRBJ2-5; D is uncertain. Germline V CDR1 and CDR2: SGHVS, FQNEAQ. Trimming took 5 bases from V and 5 from J, leaving 15 bases between them. CDR3 length equals 14 residues. The CDR3 DNA is TGTGCCAGCAGCCCACCCGGAGTTTGGGAGACCCAGTACTTC. It is translated as CASSPPGVWETQYF.

This clonotype has ten or more counts. The chain uses TRBV6-5 and TRBJ2-3; D may be TRBD2 (7 bases). The CDR3 has 15 residues. V shed 9 bases and J shed 4 bases, with 20 bases lying between them. The germline V gene encodes CDR1 MNHEY and CDR2 SVGAGI. This CDR3 reads CASAVRGGGPDTQYF. The DNA for the CDR3 is TGTGCCAGTGCAGTTAGGGGGGGGGGGCCAGATACGCAGTATTTT.

Comment on this clonotype: One junction end does not reproduce the germline sequence, and a read error may be involved. The rearrangement joins TRBV29-1 to TRBJ1-1, with D hard to call. The CDR3 runs to 13 residues. Germline V CDR1 and CDR2: SQVTM, ANQGSEA. The CDR3 nucleotides are TGCAGCGTTGACGGCCGCGGGAACACTGATGCTTTCTTT. This codes for CSVDGRGNTDAFF.

J is TRBJ2-3 and V is TRBV10-2; possibly TRBD1 for D (5 bases). The CDR3 spans 15 residues. The V gene lost 3 bases and the J gene lost 2 bases, with 12 bases spanning the gap. Germline V lookup: CDR1 WSHSY, CDR2 SAAADI. In nucleotides, the CDR3 is TGCGCCAGCAGTGACCTGACAGCAAACACAGATACGCAGTATTTT. It yields the protein CASSDLTANTDTQYF.

V is TRBV11-2 and J is TRBJ1-6; D gene ambiguous. This CDR3 has 21 residues. Germline-derived CDR1 and CDR2 are SGHAT and FQNNGV. The germline V and J ends were trimmed by 10 bases and 4 bases, with 35 bases remaining between them. As DNA, the CDR3 is TGTGCCACTAGCTTATTACCCCCCACTAGTTTAGGCGATTCGTATAATTCACCCCTCCACTTT. Translating gives CATSLLPPTSLGDSYNSPLHF.

Note on this clonotype: The junction shows a germline mismatch at one end, possibly a read error. CDR3 residues: CVWDRQETQYF. Written as DNA, the CDR3 is TGTGTCTGGGACCGCCAAGAGACCCAGTACTTC. The chain is built from TRBV30 and TRBJ2-5; TRBD1 or TRBD2 may be the D gene (5 bases each). Germline loops: CDR1 GTSNPN, CDR2 SVGIG (reference sequence). The CDR3 has 11 residues.

This clonotype appeared many times. J is TRBJ2-5 and V is TRBV12-3 or TRBV12-4; 13 nucleotides agree with TRBD2. V gave up 5 bases and J gave up 4 bases; unmatched junction bases: 4. CDR3 length: 15 residues. The chain's CDR3 is CASSVTSGRGETQYF. CDR3 nucleotide sequence: TGTGCCAGCAGTGTAACTAGCGGGAGGGGAGAGACCCAGTACTTC.

This clonotype was counted a few times. A clone one base away is much larger, so this may be a read error. The gene calls are TRBV11-2 and TRBJ2-7; no firm D call. CDR3 length equals 14 residues. Germline CDR1 SGHAT, CDR2 FQNNGV. CDR3 DNA sequence: TGTGCCAGCAGCTTAGGCCCGCTCGTGGACGATCAGTACTTC. Translation gives CASSLGPLVDDQYF. The variable domain in full, completed from reference TRBV11-2 and TRBJ2-7, reads EAGVAQSPRYKIIEKRQSVAFWCNPISGHATLYWYQQILGQGPKLLIQFQNNGVVDDSQLPKDRFSAERLKGVDSTLKIQPAKLEDSAVYLCASSLGPLVDDQYFGPGTRLTVT.

The sample holds a few counts of this clonotype. The chain joins TRBV4-1 to TRBJ2-2, with a possible D match to TRBD2 (6 bases). The CDR3 is made up of 16 amino acids. Between the trimmed V and J ends, which lost 1 base and 5 bases, there was a span of 14 bases. In germline, CDR1 is MGHRA, CDR2 YSYEKL. The chain's CDR3 is CASSQASQRVTGELFF. CDR3 coding DNA: TGCGCCAGCAGCCAAGCCAGCCAGCGGGTAACCGGGGAGCTGTTTTTT.

This clonotype was observed a handful of times. V is TRBV6-5 and J is TRBJ2-1, with no clear D. Trimming removed 0 bases from V and 7 bases from J, with 4 bases in between. Per the germline V gene, CDR1 is MNHEY and CDR2 is SVGAGI. This CDR3 has 12 amino acids. Written as DNA, the CDR3 is TGTGCCAGCAGTTACTCTGGGAATGAGCAGTTCTTC. This codes for CASSYSGNEQFF.

A word on this clonotype: One junction end disagrees with the germline gene, perhaps due to a read error. The rearrangement uses TRBV5-4 and TRBJ2-1, with 10 nucleotides matching TRBD2. The CDR3 is 15 amino acids. CDR1 and CDR2 (germline): SGHNT, YYREEE (reference sequence). CDR3 amino acids: CASSLISGGANVQFF. The DNA for the CDR3 is TGTGCCAGCAGCTTGATAAGCGGGGGGGCGAATGTGCAGTTCTTC.

Notes on this clonotype: The conserved phenylalanine or tryptophan normally closing the CDR3 is absent here, so this likely arose from a read error. V usage is TRBV28 and J usage is TRBJ2-3, with 7 nucleotides matching TRBD2. The V segment lost 4 bases and the J segment 3 bases; nucleotides outside the gene matches: 4. The CDR3 is made up of 14 amino acids. Germline lookup yields CDR1 MDHEN and CDR2 SYDVKM. The chain's CDR3 is CASSSSRGTDTQYL. The CDR3, as DNA: TGTGCCAGCAGTTCCTCGCGGGGGACAGATACGCAGTATCTT.